The text below deals with one TCR beta chain. Its matching antigen is unknown. The analysis combined second doses at about 4 or about 12 weeks. This specimen belongs to a study of T cell responses to AZD1222 COVID-19 vaccine. Points from the study as a whole: No day 14 peak samples; only post-peak repertoires were characterized.

Profiled with immunoSEQ multiplex PCR; TCRdb holds only in-frame clones, not every one. The table shows 60,000 to 75,000 clones, with 83% occurring only once. Germline-derived CDR1 and CDR2 are MNHEY and SVGAGI. The length of the CDR3 is 13 residues. The germline V and J ends were trimmed by 2 bases and 5 bases, with 7 bases remaining between them. This receptor was identified in an adult who received the AZD1222 COVID-19 vaccine. The chain is built from TRBV6-5 and TRBJ1-5, with D possibly TRBD1 on 5 matching bases. Sequencing used peripheral blood, obtained 28 days after the second AZD1222 dose. The CDR3 protein is CASSYGRDQPQHF. The CDR3 DNA sequence: TGTGCCAGCAGTTACGGCAGGGATCAGCCCCAGCATTTT.